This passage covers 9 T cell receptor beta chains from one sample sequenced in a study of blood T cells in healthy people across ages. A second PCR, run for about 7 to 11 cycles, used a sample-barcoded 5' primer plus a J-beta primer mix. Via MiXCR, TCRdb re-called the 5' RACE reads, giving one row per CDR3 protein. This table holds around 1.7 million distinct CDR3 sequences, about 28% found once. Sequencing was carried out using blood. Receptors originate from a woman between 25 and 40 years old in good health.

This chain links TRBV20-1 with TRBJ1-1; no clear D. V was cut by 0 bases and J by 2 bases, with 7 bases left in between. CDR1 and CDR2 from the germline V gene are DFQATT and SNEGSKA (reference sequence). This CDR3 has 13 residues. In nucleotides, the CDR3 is TGCAGTGCTAGAGATTCAGCTAACACTGAAGCTTTCTTT. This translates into CSARDSANTEAFF.

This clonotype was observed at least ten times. In DNA form, the CDR3 reads TGTGCCAGCAGTCCATCCGCCAGCGGGAACTCCTACGAGCAGTACTTC. Translation: CASSPSASGNSYEQYF. V gene TRBV6-5 combines with J gene TRBJ2-7; 7 bases are a match to TRBD2. The CDR3 is 16 amino acids. Per the germline V gene, CDR1 is MNHEY and CDR2 is SVGAGI. Unmatched junction bases numbered 10, after V lost 5 bases and J lost 0 bases.

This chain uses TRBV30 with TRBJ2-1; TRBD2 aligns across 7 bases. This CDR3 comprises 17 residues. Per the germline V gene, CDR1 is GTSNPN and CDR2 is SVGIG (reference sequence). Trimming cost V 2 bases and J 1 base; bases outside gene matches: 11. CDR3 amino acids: CAWSSPGGSISYNEQFF. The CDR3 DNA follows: TGTGCCTGGAGTTCGCCCGGCGGGAGTATATCCTACAATGAGCAGTTCTTC.

CDR3 sequence (DNA): TGTGCCAGCAGCGGACCTCGTGAAGCGGGGGGGAAACGGGCCAACAATGAGCAGTTCTTC. This gives the protein CASSGPREAGGKRANNEQFF. The gene calls are TRBV9 and TRBJ2-1, with 10 bases matching TRBD2. The ends lost 3 bases at V and 5 bases at J; junction bases unmatched: 20. The CDR3 length is 20 residues. Germline values: CDR1 SGDLS, CDR2 YYNGEE.

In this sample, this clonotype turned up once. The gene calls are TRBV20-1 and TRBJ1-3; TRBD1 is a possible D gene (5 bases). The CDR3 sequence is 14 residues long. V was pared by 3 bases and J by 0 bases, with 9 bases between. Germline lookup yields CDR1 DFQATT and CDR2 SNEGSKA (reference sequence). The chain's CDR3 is CSARGDGSGNTIYF. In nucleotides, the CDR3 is TGCAGTGCTAGGGGGGACGGCTCTGGAAACACCATATATTTT.

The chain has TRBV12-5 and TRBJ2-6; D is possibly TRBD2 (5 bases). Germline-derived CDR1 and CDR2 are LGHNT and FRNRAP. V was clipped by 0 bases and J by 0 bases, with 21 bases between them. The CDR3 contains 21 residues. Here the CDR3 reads CASGLVLGVFSSLSGANVLTF. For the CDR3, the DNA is TGTGCTAGTGGTTTGGTACTGGGAGTTTTTTCCAGTCTCTCTGGGGCCAACGTCCTGACTTTC. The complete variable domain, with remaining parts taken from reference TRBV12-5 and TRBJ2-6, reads DARVTQTPRHKVTEMGQEVTMRCQPILGHNTVFWYRQTMMQGLELLAYFRNRAPLDDSGMPKDRFSAEMPDATLATLKIQPSEPRDSAVYFCASGLVLGVFSSLSGANVLTFGAGSRLTVL.

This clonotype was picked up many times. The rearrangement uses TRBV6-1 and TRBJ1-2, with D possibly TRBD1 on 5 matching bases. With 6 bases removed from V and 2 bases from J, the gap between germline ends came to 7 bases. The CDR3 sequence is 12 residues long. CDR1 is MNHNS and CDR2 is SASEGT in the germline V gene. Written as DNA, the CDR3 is TGTGCCAGCAGGGCAGGGAACTATGGCTACACCTTC. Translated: CASRAGNYGYTF.

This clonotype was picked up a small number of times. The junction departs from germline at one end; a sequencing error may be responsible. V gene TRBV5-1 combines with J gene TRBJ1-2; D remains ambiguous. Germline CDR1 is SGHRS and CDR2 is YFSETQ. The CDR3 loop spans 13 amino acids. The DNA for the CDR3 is TGCGCCAGCAGCTTGGACCTTACCTATGACTACACCTTC. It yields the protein CASSLDLTYDYTF.

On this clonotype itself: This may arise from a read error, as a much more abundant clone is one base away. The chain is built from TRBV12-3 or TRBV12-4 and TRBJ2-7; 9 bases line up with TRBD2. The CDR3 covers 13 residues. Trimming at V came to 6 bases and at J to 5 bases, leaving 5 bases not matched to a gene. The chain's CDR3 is CASRAGTSHEQYF. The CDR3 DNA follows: TGTGCCAGCAGGGCCGGGACTAGCCACGAGCAGTACTTC.